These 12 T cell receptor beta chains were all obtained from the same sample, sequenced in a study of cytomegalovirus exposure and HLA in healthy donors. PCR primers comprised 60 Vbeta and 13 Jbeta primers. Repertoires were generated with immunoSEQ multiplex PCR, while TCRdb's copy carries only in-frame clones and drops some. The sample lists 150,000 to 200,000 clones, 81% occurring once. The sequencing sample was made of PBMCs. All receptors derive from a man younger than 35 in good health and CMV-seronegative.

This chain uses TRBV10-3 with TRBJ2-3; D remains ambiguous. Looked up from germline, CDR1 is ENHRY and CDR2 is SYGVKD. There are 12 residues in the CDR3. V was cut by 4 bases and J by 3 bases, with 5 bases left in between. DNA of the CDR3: TGTGCCATCAGTGGTAATACAGATACGCAGTATTTT. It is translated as CAISGNTDTQYF.

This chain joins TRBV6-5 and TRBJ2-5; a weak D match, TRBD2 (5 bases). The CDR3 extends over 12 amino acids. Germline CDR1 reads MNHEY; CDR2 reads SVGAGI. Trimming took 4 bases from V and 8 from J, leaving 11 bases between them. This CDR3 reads CASSSPGRTQYF. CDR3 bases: TGTGCCAGCAGTTCCCCTGGGAGAACCCAGTACTTC.

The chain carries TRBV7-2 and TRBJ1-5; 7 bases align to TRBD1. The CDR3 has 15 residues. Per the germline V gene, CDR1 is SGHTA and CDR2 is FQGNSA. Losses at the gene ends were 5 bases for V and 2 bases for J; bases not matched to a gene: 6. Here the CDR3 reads CASSDDRVGNQPQHF. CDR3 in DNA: TGTGCCAGCAGCGACGACAGGGTTGGCAATCAGCCCCAGCATTTT.

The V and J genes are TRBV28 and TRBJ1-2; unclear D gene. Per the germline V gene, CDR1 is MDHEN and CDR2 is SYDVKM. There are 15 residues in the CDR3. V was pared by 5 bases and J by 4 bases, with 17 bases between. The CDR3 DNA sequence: TGTGCCAGCAGTCCCCGCGCGGGAAGAGGCTATGGCTACACCTTC. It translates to CASSPRAGRGYGYTF.

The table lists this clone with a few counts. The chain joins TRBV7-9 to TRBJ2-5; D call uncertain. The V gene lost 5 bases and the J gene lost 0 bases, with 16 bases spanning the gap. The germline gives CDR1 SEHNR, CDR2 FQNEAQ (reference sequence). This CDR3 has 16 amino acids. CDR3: CASSPLVRDYQETQYF. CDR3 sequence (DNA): TGTGCCAGCAGCCCTTTGGTCAGAGACTACCAAGAGACCCAGTACTTC.

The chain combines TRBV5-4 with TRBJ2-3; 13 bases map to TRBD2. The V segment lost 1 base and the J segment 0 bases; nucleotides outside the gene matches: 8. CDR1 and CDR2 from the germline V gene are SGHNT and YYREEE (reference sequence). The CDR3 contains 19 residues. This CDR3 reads CASSLRRTSGSRSTDTQYF. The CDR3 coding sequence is TGTGCCAGCAGCTTGCGGAGGACTAGCGGGAGTAGAAGCACAGATACGCAGTATTTT.

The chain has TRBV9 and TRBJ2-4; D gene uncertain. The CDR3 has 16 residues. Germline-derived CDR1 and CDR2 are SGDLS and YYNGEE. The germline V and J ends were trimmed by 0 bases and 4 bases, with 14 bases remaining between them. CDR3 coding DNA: TGTGCCAGCAGCGTAGCGGCCGGTTCGGGTAAAAACATTCAGTACTTC. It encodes CASSVAAGSGKNIQYF.

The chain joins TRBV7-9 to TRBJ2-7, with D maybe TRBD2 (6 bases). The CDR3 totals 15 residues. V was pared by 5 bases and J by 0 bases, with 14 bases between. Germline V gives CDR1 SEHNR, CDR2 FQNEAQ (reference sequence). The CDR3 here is CASSEAGRHSYEQYF. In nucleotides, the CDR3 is TGTGCCAGCAGCGAAGCGGGTCGGCACTCCTACGAGCAGTACTTC.

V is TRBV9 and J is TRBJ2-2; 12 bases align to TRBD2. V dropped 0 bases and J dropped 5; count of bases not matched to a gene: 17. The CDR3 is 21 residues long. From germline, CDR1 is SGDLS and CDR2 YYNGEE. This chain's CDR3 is CASSVEVGTSGSLSRTGELFF. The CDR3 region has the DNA TGTGCCAGCAGCGTAGAAGTTGGGACTAGCGGGTCTCTCAGTAGGACCGGGGAGCTGTTTTTT.

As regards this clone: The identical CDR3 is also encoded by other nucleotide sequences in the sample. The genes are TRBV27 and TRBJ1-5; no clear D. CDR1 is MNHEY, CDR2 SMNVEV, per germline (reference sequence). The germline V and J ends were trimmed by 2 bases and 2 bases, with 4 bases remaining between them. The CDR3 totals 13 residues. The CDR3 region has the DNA TGTGCCAGCAGTTTACTAGGCAATCAGCCCCAGCATTTT. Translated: CASSLLGNQPQHF.

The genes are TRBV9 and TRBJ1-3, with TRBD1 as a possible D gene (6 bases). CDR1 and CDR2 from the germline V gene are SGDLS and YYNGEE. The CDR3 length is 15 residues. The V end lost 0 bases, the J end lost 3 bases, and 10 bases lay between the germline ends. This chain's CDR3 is CASSVATGFGNTIYF. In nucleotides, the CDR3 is TGTGCCAGCAGCGTAGCTACAGGGTTTGGAAACACCATATATTTT.

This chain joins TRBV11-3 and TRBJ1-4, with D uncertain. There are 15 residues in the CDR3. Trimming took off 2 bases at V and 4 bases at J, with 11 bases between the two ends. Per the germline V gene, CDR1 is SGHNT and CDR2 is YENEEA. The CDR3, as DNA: TGTGCCAGCAGCTTACGGAGGACGGATAATGAAAAACTGTTTTTT. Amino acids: CASSLRRTDNEKLFF.